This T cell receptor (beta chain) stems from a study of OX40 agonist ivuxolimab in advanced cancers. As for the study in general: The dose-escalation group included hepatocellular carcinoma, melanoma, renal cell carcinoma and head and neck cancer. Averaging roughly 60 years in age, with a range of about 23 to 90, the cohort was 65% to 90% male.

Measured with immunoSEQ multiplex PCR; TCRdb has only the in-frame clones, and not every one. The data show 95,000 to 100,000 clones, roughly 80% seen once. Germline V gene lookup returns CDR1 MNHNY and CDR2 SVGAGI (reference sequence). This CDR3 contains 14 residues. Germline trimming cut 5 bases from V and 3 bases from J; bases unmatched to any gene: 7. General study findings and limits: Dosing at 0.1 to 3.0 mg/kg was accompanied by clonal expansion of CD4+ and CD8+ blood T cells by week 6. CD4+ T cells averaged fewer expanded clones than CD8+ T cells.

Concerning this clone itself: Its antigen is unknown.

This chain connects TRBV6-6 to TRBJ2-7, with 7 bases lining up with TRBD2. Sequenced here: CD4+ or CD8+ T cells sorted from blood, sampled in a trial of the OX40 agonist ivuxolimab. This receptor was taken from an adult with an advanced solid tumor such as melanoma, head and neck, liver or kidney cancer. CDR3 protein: CASSLGTTDYEQYF. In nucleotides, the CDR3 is TGTGCCAGCAGTCTCGGGACTACCGACTACGAGCAGTACTTC.